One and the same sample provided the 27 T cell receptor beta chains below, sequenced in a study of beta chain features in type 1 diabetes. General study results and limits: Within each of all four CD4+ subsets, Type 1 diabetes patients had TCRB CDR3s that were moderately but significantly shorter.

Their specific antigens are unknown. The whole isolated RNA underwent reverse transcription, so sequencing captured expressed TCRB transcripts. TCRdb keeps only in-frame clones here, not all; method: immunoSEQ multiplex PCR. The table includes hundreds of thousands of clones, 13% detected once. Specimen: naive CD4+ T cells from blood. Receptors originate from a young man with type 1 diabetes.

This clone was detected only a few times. The CDR3 spells CASSLFGGVNTEAFF. The CDR3 nucleotides are TGTGCCAGCAGCCTTTTCGGGGGGGTGAACACTGAAGCTTTCTTT. The V call is TRBV7-2, the J call TRBJ1-1; D perhaps matches TRBD1 (5 bases). The CDR3 loop spans 15 amino acids. The V gene lost 5 bases and the J gene lost 0 bases, with 13 bases spanning the gap. CDR1 is SGHTA, CDR2 FQGNSA, per germline.

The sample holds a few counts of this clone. In DNA form, the CDR3 reads TGTGCCTGGAGGGCCCCGGGACAGGGGGGATGGCAGCCCCAGCATTTT. Translating gives CAWRAPGQGGWQPQHF. The chain combines TRBV30 with TRBJ1-5, with 11 bases identical to TRBD1. The trim removed 3 bases at V and 7 bases at J, leaving 11 bases unmatched. Germline V lookup: CDR1 GTSNPN, CDR2 SVGIG (reference sequence). The CDR3 has 16 amino acids.

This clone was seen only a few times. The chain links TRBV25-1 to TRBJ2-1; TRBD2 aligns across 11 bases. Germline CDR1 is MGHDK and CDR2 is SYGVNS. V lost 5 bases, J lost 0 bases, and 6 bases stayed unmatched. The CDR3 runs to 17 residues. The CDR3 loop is CASSSPSGGSSYNEQFF. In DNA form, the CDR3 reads TGTGCCAGCAGTTCTCCTAGCGGGGGGTCCTCCTACAATGAGCAGTTCTTC.

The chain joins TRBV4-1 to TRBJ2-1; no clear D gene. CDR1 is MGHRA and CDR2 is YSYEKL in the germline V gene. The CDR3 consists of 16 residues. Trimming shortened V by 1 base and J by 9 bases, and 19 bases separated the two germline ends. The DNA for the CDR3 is TGCGCCAGCAGCCAAGGAAGGTGGCCTAAGGACGGTGAGCAGTTCTTC. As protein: CASSQGRWPKDGEQFF.

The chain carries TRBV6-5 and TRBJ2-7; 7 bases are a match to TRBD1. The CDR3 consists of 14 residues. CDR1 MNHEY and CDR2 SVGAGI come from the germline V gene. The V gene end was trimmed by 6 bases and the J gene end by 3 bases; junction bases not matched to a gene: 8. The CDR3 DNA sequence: TGTGCCAGCAGGACACAGGGGTTTATCTACGAGCAGTACTTC. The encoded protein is CASRTQGFIYEQYF.

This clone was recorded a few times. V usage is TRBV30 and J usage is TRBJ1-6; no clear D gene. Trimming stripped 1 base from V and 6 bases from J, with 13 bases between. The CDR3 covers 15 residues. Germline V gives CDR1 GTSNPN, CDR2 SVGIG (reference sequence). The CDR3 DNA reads TGTGCCTGGAGTGATGGGCTCGGTGGTAATTCACCCCTCCACTTT. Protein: CAWSDGLGGNSPLHF.

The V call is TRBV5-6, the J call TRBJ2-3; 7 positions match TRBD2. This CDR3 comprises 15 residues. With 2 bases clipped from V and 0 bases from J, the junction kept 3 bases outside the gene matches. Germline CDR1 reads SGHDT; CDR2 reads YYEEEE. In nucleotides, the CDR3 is TGTGCCAGCAGCTTCGGCGGGGGTAGCACAGATACGCAGTATTTT. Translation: CASSFGGGSTDTQYF.

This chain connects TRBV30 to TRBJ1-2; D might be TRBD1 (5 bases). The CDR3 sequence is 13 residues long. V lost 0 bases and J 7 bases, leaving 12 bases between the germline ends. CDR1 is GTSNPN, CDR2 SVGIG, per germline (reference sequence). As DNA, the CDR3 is TGTGCCTGGAGTGTACTCAGGGATGGTGGCTACACCTTC. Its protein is CAWSVLRDGGYTF. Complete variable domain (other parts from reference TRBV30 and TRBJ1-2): SQTIHQWPATLVQPVGSPLSLECTVEGTSNPNLYWYRQAAGRGLQLLFYSVGIGQISSEVPQNLSASRPQDRQFILSSKKLLLSDSGFYLCAWSVLRDGGYTFGSGTRLTVV.

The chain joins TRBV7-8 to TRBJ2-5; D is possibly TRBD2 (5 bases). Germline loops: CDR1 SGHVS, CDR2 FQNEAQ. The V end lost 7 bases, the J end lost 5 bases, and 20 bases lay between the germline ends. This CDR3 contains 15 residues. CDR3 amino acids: CASTRGAVKLETQYF. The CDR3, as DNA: TGTGCCAGCACCCGGGGAGCAGTCAAACTGGAGACCCAGTACTTC.

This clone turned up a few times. The CDR3: CASSPPGQGMITDTQYF. For the CDR3, the DNA is TGTGCCAGCTCACCACCCGGACAGGGGATGATAACAGATACGCAGTATTTT. V and J are TRBV18 and TRBJ2-3; 9 bases are shared with TRBD1. Unmatched junction bases numbered 7, after V lost 0 bases and J lost 3 bases. Germline values: CDR1 KGHSH, CDR2 LQKENI. The length of the CDR3 is 17 residues.

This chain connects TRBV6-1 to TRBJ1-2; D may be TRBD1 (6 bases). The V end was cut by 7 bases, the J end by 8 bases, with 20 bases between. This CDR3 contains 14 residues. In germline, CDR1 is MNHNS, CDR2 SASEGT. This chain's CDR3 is CASTHSGTRGGYTF. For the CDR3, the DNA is TGTGCCAGCACCCACTCGGGGACAAGGGGCGGCTACACCTTC.

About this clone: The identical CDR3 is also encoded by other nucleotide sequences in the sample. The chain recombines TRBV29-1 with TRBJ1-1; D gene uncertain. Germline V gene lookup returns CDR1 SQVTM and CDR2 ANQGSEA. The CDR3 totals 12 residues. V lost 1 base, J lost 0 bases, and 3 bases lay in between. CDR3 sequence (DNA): TGCAGCGTTGAAGCCGTGAACACTGAAGCTTTCTTT. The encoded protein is CSVEAVNTEAFF.

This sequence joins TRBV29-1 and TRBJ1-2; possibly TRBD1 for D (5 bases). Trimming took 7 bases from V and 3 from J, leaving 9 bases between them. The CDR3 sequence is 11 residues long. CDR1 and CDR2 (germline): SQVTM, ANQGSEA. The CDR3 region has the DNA TGCAGCGCAGGGTCGGACTATGGCTACACCTTC. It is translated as CSAGSDYGYTF.

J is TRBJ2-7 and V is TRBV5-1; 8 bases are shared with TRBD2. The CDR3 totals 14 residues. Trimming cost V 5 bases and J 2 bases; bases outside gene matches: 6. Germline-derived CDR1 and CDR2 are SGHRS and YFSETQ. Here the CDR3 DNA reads TGCGCCAGCAGTTCCCCGGGGGGGGCCTACGAGCAGTACTTC. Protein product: CASSSPGGAYEQYF.

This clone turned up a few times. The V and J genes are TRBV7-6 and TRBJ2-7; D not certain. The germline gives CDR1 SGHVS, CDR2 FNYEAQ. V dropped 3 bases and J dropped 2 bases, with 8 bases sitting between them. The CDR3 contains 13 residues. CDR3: CASSFGQAYEQYF. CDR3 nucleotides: TGTGCCAGCAGCTTCGGGCAGGCCTACGAGCAGTACTTC.

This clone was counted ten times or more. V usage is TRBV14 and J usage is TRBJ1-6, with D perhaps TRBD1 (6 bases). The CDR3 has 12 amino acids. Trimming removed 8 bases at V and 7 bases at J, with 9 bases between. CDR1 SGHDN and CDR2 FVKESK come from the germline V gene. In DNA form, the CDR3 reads TGTGCCAGCGGGCAGGGGAATTCACCCCTCCACTTT. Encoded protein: CASGQGNSPLHF.

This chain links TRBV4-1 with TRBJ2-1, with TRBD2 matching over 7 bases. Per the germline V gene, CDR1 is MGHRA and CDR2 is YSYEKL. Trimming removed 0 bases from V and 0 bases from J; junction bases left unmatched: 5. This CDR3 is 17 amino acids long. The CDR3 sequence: CASSQDLTGGSYNEQFF. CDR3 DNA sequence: TGCGCCAGCAGCCAAGATTTGACGGGGGGCTCCTACAATGAGCAGTTCTTC.

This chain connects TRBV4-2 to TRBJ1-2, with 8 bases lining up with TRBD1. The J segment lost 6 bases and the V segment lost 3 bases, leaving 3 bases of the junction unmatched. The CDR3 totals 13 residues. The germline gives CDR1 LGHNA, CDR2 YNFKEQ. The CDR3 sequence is CASSQLQGDGYTF. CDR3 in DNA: TGTGCCAGCAGCCAGCTACAGGGGGATGGCTACACCTTC.

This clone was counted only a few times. CDR3: CASSQDRGGQETQYF. CDR3 in DNA: TGCGCCAGCAGCCAAGATCGAGGGGGACAAGAGACCCAGTACTTC. This chain connects TRBV4-1 to TRBJ2-5; possibly TRBD1 for D (6 bases). The V end lost 0 bases, the J end lost 2 bases, and 10 bases lay between the germline ends. The CDR3 has 15 amino acids. Germline V gene sequence: CDR1 MGHRA, CDR2 YSYEKL.

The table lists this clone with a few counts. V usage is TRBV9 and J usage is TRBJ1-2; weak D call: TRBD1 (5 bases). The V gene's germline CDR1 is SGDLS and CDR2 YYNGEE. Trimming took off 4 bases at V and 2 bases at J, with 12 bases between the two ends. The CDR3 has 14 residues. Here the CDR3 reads CASSIGTVNYGYTF. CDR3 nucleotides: TGTGCCAGCAGCATTGGGACGGTGAACTATGGCTACACCTTC.

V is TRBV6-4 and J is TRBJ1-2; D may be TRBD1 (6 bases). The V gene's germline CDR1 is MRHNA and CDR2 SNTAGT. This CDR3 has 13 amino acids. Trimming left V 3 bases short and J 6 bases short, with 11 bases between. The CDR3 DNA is TGTGCCAGCAGTGATCAGGGGACTGATGGCTACACCTTC. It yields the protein CASSDQGTDGYTF.

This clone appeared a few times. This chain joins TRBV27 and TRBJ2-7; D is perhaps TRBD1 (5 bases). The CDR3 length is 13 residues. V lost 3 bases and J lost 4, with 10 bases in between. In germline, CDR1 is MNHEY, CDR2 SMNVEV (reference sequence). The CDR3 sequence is CASSFQGSYEQYF. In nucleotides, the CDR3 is TGTGCCAGCAGTTTTCAGGGTTCTTACGAGCAGTACTTC.

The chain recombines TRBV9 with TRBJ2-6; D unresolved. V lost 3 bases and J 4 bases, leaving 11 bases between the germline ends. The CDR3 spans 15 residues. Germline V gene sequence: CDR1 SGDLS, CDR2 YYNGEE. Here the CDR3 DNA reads TGTGCCAGCAGCGAAGTAACGGGCGGGGCCAACGTCCTGACTTTC. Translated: CASSEVTGGANVLTF.

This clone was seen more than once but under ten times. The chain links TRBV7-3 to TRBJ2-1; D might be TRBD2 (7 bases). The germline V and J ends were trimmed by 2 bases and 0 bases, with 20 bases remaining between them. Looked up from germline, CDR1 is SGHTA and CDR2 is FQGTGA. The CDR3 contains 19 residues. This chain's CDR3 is CASSLFGGGTTSSYNEQFF. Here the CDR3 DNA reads TGTGCCAGCAGCTTATTTGGAGGGGGGACTACCAGCTCCTACAATGAGCAGTTCTTC.

The CDR3 region is CASRRLAGAEDTQYF. The CDR3 DNA follows: TGTGCCAGCAGGAGACTAGCGGGGGCGGAAGATACGCAGTATTTT. This chain links TRBV11-2 with TRBJ2-3; 12 bases line up with TRBD2. J was trimmed by 5 bases and V by 6 bases; bases with no gene match: 6. This CDR3 has 15 residues. Germline V CDR1 and CDR2: SGHAT, FQNNGV.

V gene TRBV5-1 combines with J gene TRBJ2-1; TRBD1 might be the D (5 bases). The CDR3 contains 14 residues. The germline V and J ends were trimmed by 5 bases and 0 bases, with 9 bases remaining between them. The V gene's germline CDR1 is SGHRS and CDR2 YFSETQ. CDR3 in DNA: TGCGCCAGCAGAACAGGTTCCTCCTACAATGAGCAGTTCTTC. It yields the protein CASRTGSSYNEQFF.

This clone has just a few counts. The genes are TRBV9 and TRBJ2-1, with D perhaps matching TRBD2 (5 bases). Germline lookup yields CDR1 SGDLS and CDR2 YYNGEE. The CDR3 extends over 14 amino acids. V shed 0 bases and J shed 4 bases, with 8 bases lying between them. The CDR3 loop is CASSVADLYNEQFF. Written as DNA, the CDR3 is TGTGCCAGCAGCGTAGCGGACTTATACAATGAGCAGTTCTTC.